The 7 T cell receptor beta chains below were found in one sample sequenced in a study of shared clonotypes between healthy human individuals. Data came from immunoSEQ multiplex PCR; TCRdb stores just in-frame clones and leaves some out. The sample has 2 million to 2.5 million clones; approximately 94% are singletons. Selected positively for CCR7 and CD45RO-negative, naive CD8 cells excluded terminally differentiated effector memory CD45RA+ cells. Sequencing was done on a sample of naive CD8+ T cells from PBMCs. The receptors come from a man aged 18 to 30 in good health. Some clones in this sample may be carry-over from other donors' samples.

This chain links TRBV6-1 with TRBJ1-1; D ambiguous. Germline loops: CDR1 MNHNS, CDR2 SASEGT. The V gene lost 5 bases and the J gene lost 6 bases, with 10 bases spanning the gap. CDR3 length: 12 amino acids. CDR3 sequence (DNA): TGTGCCAGCAGTTTCGGGTGGTCTGAAGCTTTCTTT. Its protein product is CASSFGWSEAFF.

The chain employs TRBV7-8 and TRBJ2-7, with D perhaps TRBD2 (7 bases). This CDR3 spans 14 amino acids. From germline, CDR1 is SGHVS and CDR2 FQNEAQ. V dropped 6 bases and J dropped 4 bases, with 16 bases sitting between them. The CDR3: CASRPAGALYEQYF. CDR3 nucleotides: TGTGCCAGCAGGCCCGCGGGGGCTCTGTACGAGCAGTACTTC. The complete variable domain, with remaining parts taken from reference TRBV7-8 and TRBJ2-7, reads GAGVSQSPRYKVAKRGQDVALRCDPISGHVSLFWYQQALGQGPEFLTYFQNEAQLDKSGLPSDRFFAERPEGSVSTLKIQRTQQEDSAVYLCASRPAGALYEQYFGPGTRLTVT.

V usage is TRBV5-8 and J usage is TRBJ2-1; weak D call: TRBD2 (5 bases). CDR1 and CDR2 (germline): SGHTS, YDEGEE. This CDR3 comprises 15 residues. Trimming pared 4 bases from V and 1 base from J, leaving 12 bases between. CDR3 sequence: CASSPVRLSYNEQFF. The CDR3 coding sequence is TGTGCCAGCAGCCCTGTCAGACTATCCTACAATGAGCAGTTCTTC.

This chain links TRBV7-9 with TRBJ2-1; 8 bases line up with TRBD2. Germline CDR1 is SEHNR and CDR2 is FQNEAQ (reference sequence). The CDR3 totals 17 residues. J lost 3 bases, V lost 4 bases, and 11 bases had no gene match. CDR3 sequence (DNA): TGTGCCAGCAGCTATCCCACGTCCGGGACTAGCTACAATGAGCAGTTCTTC. Encoded protein: CASSYPTSGTSYNEQFF.

This chain links TRBV10-2 with TRBJ1-1; D is uncertain. Per the germline V gene, CDR1 is WSHSY and CDR2 is SAAADI. Trimming removed 6 bases at V and 1 base at J, with 6 bases between. The CDR3 contains 12 residues. The CDR3 here is CASSGKNTEAFF. The CDR3 DNA reads TGCGCCAGCAGCGGGAAGAACACTGAAGCTTTCTTT.

On this clone itself: The same CDR3 is also encoded by other DNA sequences in this sample. V and J are TRBV19 and TRBJ2-7, with 7 bases fitting TRBD2. The germline CDR1 and CDR2 sequences are LNHDA and SQIVND (reference sequence). V shed 0 bases and J 1 base; nucleotides not matched to a gene: 3. This CDR3 has 15 amino acids. Here the CDR3 DNA reads TGTGCCAGTAGTATAGAAGCTAGCGGATCCTACGAGCAGTACTTC. It encodes CASSIEASGSYEQYF. The entire variable domain, with the rest obtained from reference TRBV19 and TRBJ2-7, is as follows: DGGITQSPKYLFRKEGQNVTLSCEQNLNHDAMYWYRQDPGQGLRLIYYSQIVNDFQKGDIAEGYSVSREKKESFPLTVTSAQKNPTAFYLCASSIEASGSYEQYFGPGTRLTVT.

V usage is TRBV15 and J usage is TRBJ1-2; D may be TRBD1 (5 bases). Germline CDR1 LNHNV, CDR2 YYDKDF (reference sequence). The length of the CDR3 is 15 residues. Trimming shortened V by 0 bases and J by 0 bases, and 8 bases separated the two germline ends. CDR3 nucleotides: TGTGCCACCAGCAGAGATCAGGGAACTAACTATGGCTACACCTTC. Translated: CATSRDQGTNYGYTF.